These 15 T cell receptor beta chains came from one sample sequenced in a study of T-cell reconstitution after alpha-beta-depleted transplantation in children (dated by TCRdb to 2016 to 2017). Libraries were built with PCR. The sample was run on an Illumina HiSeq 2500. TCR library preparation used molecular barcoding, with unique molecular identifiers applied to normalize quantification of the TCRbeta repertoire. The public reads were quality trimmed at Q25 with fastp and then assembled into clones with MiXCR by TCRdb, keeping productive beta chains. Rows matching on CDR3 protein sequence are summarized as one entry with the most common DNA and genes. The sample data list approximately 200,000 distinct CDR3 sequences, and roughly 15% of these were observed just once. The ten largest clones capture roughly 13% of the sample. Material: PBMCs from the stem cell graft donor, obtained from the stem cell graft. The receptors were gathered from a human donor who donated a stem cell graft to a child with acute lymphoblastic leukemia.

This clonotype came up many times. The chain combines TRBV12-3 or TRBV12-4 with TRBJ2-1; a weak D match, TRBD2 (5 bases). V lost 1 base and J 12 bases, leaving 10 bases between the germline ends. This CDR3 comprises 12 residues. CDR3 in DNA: TGTGCCAGCAGTTTAGGCCTAGCATCGCAGTTCTTC. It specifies CASSLGLASQFF.

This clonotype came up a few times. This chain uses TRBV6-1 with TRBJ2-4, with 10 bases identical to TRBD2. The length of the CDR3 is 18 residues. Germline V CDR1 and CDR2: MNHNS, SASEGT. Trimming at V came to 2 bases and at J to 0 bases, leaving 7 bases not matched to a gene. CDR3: CASSERSGRALAKNIQYF. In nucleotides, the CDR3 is TGTGCCAGCAGTGAACGGAGCGGGAGGGCCCTAGCCAAAAACATTCAGTACTTC.

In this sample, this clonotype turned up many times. The chain's CDR3 is CASSEISYEQYF. The DNA for the CDR3 is TGTGCCAGCAGTGAAATCTCCTACGAGCAGTACTTC. V and J are TRBV25-1 and TRBJ2-7; D unclear. The CDR3 contains 12 residues. V lost 2 bases to trimming and J lost 0 bases, with 2 bases between them. The germline CDR1 and CDR2 sequences are MGHDK and SYGVNS.

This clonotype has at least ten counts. The CDR3 coding sequence is TGCAGTGCTAGAGGCGAACTCGGACTAGCGGGAGTTATAGATACGCAGTATTTT. This translates into CSARGELGLAGVIDTQYF. The chain employs TRBV20-1 and TRBJ2-3, with 13 bases identical to TRBD2. Germline-derived CDR1 and CDR2 are DFQATT and SNEGSKA (reference sequence). After removal of 1 base from V and 5 bases from J, the junction contained 12 bases not matched to a gene. The CDR3 covers 18 residues.

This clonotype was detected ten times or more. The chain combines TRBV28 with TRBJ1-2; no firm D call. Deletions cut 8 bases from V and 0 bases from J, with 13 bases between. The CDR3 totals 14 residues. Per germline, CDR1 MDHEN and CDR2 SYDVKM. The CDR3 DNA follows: TGTGCCAGCCTTGGGCCGGGCTCTAACTATGGCTACACCTTC. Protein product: CASLGPGSNYGYTF.

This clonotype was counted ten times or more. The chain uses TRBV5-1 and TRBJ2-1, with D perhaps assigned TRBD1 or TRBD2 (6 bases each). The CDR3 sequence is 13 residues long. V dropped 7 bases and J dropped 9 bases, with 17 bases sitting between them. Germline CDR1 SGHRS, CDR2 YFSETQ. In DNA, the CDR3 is TGCGCCAGCTGCCCCCGGGGGCAAGGTGAGCAGTTCTTC. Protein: CASCPRGQGEQFF. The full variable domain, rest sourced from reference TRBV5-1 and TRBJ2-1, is KAGVTQTPRYLIKTRGQQVTLSCSPISGHRSVSWYQQTPGQGLQFLFEYFSETQRNKGNFPGRFSGRQFSNSRSEMNVSTLELGDSALYLCASCPRGQGEQFFGPGTRLTVL.

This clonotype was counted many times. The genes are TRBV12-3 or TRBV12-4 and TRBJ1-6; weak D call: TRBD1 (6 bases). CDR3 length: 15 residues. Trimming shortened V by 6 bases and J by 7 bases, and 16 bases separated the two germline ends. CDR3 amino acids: CASSPSGHGNSPLHF. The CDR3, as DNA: TGTGCCAGCAGCCCCTCGGGACACGGCAATTCACCCCTCCACTTT.

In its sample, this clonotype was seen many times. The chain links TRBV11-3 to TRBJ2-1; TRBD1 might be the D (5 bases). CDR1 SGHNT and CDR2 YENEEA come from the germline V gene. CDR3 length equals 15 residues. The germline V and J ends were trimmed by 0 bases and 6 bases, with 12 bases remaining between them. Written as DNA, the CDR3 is TGTGCCAGCAGCTTAGACGCAGGGTCGAGCAATGAGCAGTTCTTC. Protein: CASSLDAGSSNEQFF.

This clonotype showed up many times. The CDR3: CASAGGESSYNEQFF. DNA of the CDR3: TGCGCCAGCGCAGGCGGGGAAAGCTCCTACAATGAGCAGTTCTTC. The chain couples TRBV5-1 to TRBJ2-1; possibly TRBD2 for D (6 bases). The CDR3 extends over 15 amino acids. V was clipped by 7 bases and J by 0 bases, with 14 bases between them. Germline assignment: CDR1 SGHRS and CDR2 YFSETQ.

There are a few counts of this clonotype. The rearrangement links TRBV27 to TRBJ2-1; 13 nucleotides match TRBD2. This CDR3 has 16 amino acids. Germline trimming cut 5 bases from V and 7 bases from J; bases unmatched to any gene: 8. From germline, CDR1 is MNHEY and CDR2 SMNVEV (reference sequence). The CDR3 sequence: CASSPGLAGASNEQFF. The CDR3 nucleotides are TGTGCCAGCAGTCCAGGACTAGCGGGAGCCTCAAATGAGCAGTTCTTC.

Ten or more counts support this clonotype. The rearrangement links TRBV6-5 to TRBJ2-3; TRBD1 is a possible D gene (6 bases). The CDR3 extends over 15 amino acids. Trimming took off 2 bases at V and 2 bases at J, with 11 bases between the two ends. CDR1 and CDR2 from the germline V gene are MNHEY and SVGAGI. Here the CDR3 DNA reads TGTGCCAGCAGTTACGACAGGCGCGACACAGATACGCAGTATTTT. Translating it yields CASSYDRRDTDTQYF.

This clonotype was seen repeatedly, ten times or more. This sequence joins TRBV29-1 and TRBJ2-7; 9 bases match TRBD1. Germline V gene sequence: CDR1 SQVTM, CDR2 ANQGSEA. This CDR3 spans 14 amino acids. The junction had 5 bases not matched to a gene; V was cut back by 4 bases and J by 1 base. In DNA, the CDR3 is TGCAGCGTTGGGACAGGGGCTGTTTCCTACGAGCAGTACTTC. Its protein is CSVGTGAVSYEQYF.

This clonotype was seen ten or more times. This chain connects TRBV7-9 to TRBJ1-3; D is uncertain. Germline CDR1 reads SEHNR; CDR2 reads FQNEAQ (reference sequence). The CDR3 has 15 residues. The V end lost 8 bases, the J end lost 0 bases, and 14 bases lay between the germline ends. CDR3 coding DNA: TGTGCCAGCCATGAGGATTGGCCCTCTGGAAACACCATATATTTT. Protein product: CASHEDWPSGNTIYF.

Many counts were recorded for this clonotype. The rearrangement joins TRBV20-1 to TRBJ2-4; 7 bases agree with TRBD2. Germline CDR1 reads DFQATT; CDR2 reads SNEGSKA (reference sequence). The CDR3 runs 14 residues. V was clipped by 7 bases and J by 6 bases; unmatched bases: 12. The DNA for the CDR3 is TGCAGTGTTAAGAAGCTAGCGGAGCTAAACATTCAGTACTTC. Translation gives CSVKKLAELNIQYF.

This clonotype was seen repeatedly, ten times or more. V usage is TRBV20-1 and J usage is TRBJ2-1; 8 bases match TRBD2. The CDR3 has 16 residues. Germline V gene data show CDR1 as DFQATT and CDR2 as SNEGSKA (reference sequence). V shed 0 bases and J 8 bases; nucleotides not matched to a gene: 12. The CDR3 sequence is CSARDISRLATDEQFF. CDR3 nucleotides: TGCAGTGCTAGAGATATTAGTAGACTAGCGACCGATGAGCAGTTCTTC.